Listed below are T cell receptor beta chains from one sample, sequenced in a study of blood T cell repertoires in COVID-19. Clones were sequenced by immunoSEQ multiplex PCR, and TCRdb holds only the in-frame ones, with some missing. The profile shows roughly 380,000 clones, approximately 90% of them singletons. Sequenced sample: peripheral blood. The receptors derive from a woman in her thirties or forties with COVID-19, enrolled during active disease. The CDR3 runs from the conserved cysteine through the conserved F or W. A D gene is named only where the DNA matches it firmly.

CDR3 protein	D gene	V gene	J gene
CASSLISPERYGYTF	NA	TRBV27	TRBJ1-2
CASSPLQGGQPQHF	NA	TRBV5-5	TRBJ1-5
CASSRRLAGDYNEQFF	TRBD2	TRBV7-9	TRBJ2-1
CASRREGYGELFF	TRBD2	TRBV27	TRBJ2-2
CASSFRDTNEQFF	NA	TRBV19	TRBJ2-1
CASSLTGGGGIGYGYTF	TRBD1	TRBV28	TRBJ1-2
CATGGGSYNEQFF	TRBD2	TRBV7-2	TRBJ2-1
CASSFPLAGGREQYF	TRBD2	TRBV5-8	TRBJ2-7
CASSSQGSSYNEQFF	TRBD1	TRBV5-1	TRBJ2-1
CASSSPNRGTPYEQYF	NA	TRBV5-5	TRBJ2-7
CASSGSGTGNQPQHF	TRBD1	TRBV9	TRBJ1-5
CASSQDGSNQPQHF	NA	TRBV4-3	TRBJ1-5
CASSIRPSGFDTDTQYF	TRBD2	TRBV19	TRBJ2-3
CASSRPGQGLTPLHF	TRBD1	TRBV28	TRBJ1-6
CASSLEGGLNSPLHF	NA	TRBV11-2	TRBJ1-6
CASSNSGRIDGYTF	NA	TRBV7-9	TRBJ1-2
CASSSRTGDYGYTF	TRBD1	TRBV6-6	TRBJ1-2
CASSLLLERPYEQYF	NA	TRBV11-2	TRBJ2-7
CASSKTRGSGNTIYF	NA	TRBV4-3	TRBJ1-3
CASSLGLMSSYNSPLHF	NA	TRBV5-6	TRBJ1-6
CASSYSGGRMGNTIYF	NA	TRBV6-5	TRBJ1-3
CASRGAGGETQYF	NA	TRBV19	TRBJ2-5
CASSPRQGIYGYTF	TRBD1	TRBV7-9	TRBJ1-2
CASSFYRVLDYGYTF	NA	TRBV28	TRBJ1-2
CASSSYGVYEQYF	NA	TRBV5-1	TRBJ2-7
CASSRQRGGWNEQFF	TRBD2	TRBV27	TRBJ2-1
CAISGGGRFTDTQYF	TRBD1	TRBV10-3	TRBJ2-3
CASSLGSRRNEQFF	NA	TRBV6-2/TRBV6-3	TRBJ2-1
CASSTTGTSVITDTQYF	TRBD2	TRBV5-6	TRBJ2-3
CASSPGGLGDTIYF	NA	TRBV5-1	TRBJ1-3
CATSRERTAYEQYF	NA	TRBV15	TRBJ2-7
CASSLSSPKETQYF	NA	TRBV27	TRBJ2-5
CASRLGIQGSGYTF	NA	TRBV28	TRBJ1-2
CASSPTKGSSGNTIYF	NA	TRBV18	TRBJ1-3
CASSTQGRGGYTF	NA	TRBV28	TRBJ1-2
CASSARTGASTEAFF	TRBD1	TRBV19	TRBJ1-1
CASSSPGPGRGDTEAFF	NA	TRBV28	TRBJ1-1
CAWSVSTNEKLFF	NA	TRBV30	TRBJ1-4
CASSLGAGSNTEAFF	NA	TRBV5-1	TRBJ1-1
CASSFGRTGGGLAAAGEQYF	NA	TRBV7-6	TRBJ2-7
CASSGSGDYEQYF	NA	TRBV18	TRBJ2-7
CASSHEGDRSYGYTF	NA	TRBV3-1/TRBV3-2	TRBJ1-2
CASSRDRGNTEAFF	TRBD1	TRBV18	TRBJ1-1
CASSSGTPYEQYF	NA	TRBV6-2/TRBV6-3	TRBJ2-7
CASSQDRGQGAHF	TRBD1	TRBV3-1/TRBV3-2	TRBJ1-6
CSVGTGGLGTEAFF	TRBD1	TRBV29-1	TRBJ1-1
CASRSSLAEARNEQFF	TRBD2	TRBV14	TRBJ2-1
CATSDRLAGGPDTQYF	TRBD2	TRBV24-1	TRBJ2-3
CASSFQVNYGYTF	NA	TRBV5-1	TRBJ1-2
CASTPGLSNQPQHF	NA	TRBV2	TRBJ1-5
CASSSRLLQGLYEQYF	NA	TRBV6-5	TRBJ2-7
CATGNEQFF	NA	TRBV7-9	TRBJ2-1
CASSPYAAGEKLFF	NA	TRBV18	TRBJ1-4
CASSATTGKNHGYTF	TRBD1	TRBV5-4	TRBJ1-2
CSAGQGSNSDEQFF	TRBD1	TRBV29-1	TRBJ2-1
CASSIRGDILYQETQYF	NA	TRBV19	TRBJ2-5